These 23 T cell receptor beta chains came from one sample sequenced in a study of patients and donors after allogeneic stem cell transplantation. TCRdb redid the calling of the RT-PCR reads with MiXCR, one entry per CDR3 protein. This sample has about 150,000 distinct CDR3 sequences, with roughly 24% found just once. The sequencing sample was made of blood, either unsorted or a sorted T cell fraction (not recorded which). The receptors stem from a human donor who was either an allogeneic HSCT recipient or a stem cell or donor lymphocyte infusion donor (not recorded which). It is not recorded whose cells these are; they may come from a transplant donor.

The chain carries TRBV6-6 and TRBJ2-3, with TRBD1 as a possible D gene (6 bases). V was shortened by 10 bases and J by 1 base, with 9 bases between the two germline ends. Germline loops: CDR1 MNHNY, CDR2 SVGAGI (reference sequence). CDR3 size: 12 residues. DNA of the CDR3: TGTGCCACCAGGACAGGCACAGATACGCAGTATTTT. This gives the protein CATRTGTDTQYF.

This chain uses TRBV5-1 with TRBJ1-6, with D possibly being TRBD1 (5 bases). The CDR3 sequence is 15 residues long. Trimming removed 0 bases from V and 10 bases from J, with 14 bases in between. Germline CDR1 SGHRS, CDR2 YFSETQ. The CDR3, as DNA: TGCGCCAGCAGCTTGGATGGGGCTTGGGGATCACCCCTCCACTTT. Amino acid sequence: CASSLDGAWGSPLHF.

This clonotype turned up a few times. The rearrangement uses TRBV7-9 and TRBJ1-2, with D possibly being TRBD1 (6 bases). CDR3 size: 15 residues. V shed 5 bases and J shed 1 base, with 14 bases lying between them. Germline V gives CDR1 SEHNR, CDR2 FQNEAQ (reference sequence). CDR3: CASSTRGGLNYGYTF. CDR3 in DNA: TGTGCCAGCAGCACCAGAGGGGGACTTAACTATGGCTACACCTTC. The whole variable domain, remainder taken from reference TRBV7-9 and TRBJ1-2, is DTGVSQNPRHKITKRGQNVTFRCDPISEHNRLYWYRQTLGQGPEFLTYFQNEAQLEKSRLLSDRFSAERPKGSFSTLEIQRTEQGDSAMYLCASSTRGGLNYGYTFGSGTRLTVV.

The count of this clonotype is one. The genes are TRBV5-1 and TRBJ2-3; the D is unclear. V dropped 0 bases and J dropped 6 bases, with 5 bases sitting between them. Germline CDR1 and CDR2: SGHRS and YFSETQ. CDR3 length: 12 amino acids. Here the CDR3 reads CASSLGWDTQYF. In nucleotides, the CDR3 is TGCGCCAGCAGCTTGGGCTGGGATACGCAGTATTTT.

This clonotype was seen more than once but under ten times. This chain joins TRBV7-6 and TRBJ2-7; D gene ambiguous. The CDR3 is 14 amino acids. Germline V gene data show CDR1 as SGHVS and CDR2 as FNYEAQ. The V end lost 2 bases, the J end lost 1 base, and 9 bases lay between the germline ends. The CDR3 spells CASSLRSPSYEQYF. DNA of the CDR3: TGTGCCAGCAGCTTAAGGAGCCCGTCCTACGAGCAGTACTTC.

This chain connects TRBV20-1 to TRBJ1-1; maybe TRBD1 (6 bases). Between the trimmed V and J ends, which lost 6 bases and 0 bases, there was a span of 14 bases. Looked up from germline, CDR1 is DFQATT and CDR2 is SNEGSKA (reference sequence). The CDR3 has 14 residues. For the CDR3, the DNA is TGCAGTGCCAAACAGGGCCGAATGAACACTGAAGCTTTCTTT. It yields the protein CSAKQGRMNTEAFF.

This clonotype was detected many times. The rearrangement joins TRBV12-3 or TRBV12-4 to TRBJ1-3; 7 bases are a match to TRBD1. The CDR3 totals 16 residues. J gave up 0 bases and V 5 bases, and 7 bases lay outside the gene matches. The CDR3 nucleotides are TGTGCCAGCAGTAACTGGGACAGCTACTCTGGAAACACCATATATTTT. Amino acid sequence: CASSNWDSYSGNTIYF.

This clonotype was picked up a small number of times. One end of the junction fails to match germline, which may point to a read error. The V and J genes are TRBV19 and TRBJ1-5; 7 nucleotides line up with TRBD1. This CDR3 has 14 residues. Germline CDR1 is LNHDA and CDR2 is SQIVND (reference sequence). The CDR3 region has the DNA TGTGCCAGTACCCTGAGACAGGGTGTGCAGCGCCAGCATTTT. As protein: CASTLRQGVQRQHF. The full variable domain, its missing parts supplied by reference TRBV19 and TRBJ1-5, is DGGITQSPKYLFRKEGQNVTLSCEQNLNHDAMYWYRQDPGQGLRLIYYSQIVNDFQKGDIAEGYSVSREKKESFPLTVTSAQKNPTAFYLCASTLRQGVQRQHFGDGTRLSIL.

The chain carries TRBV11-2 and TRBJ2-1, with 9 bases fitting TRBD2. The CDR3 has 15 amino acids. From germline, CDR1 is SGHAT and CDR2 FQNNGV. The ends lost 2 bases at V and 9 bases at J; junction bases unmatched: 8. The CDR3 here is CASSLMAGGPVEQFF. The CDR3, as DNA: TGTGCCAGCAGCTTAATGGCGGGAGGGCCGGTTGAGCAGTTCTTC. Full variable domain (missing parts from reference TRBV11-2 and TRBJ2-1): EAGVAQSPRYKIIEKRQSVAFWCNPISGHATLYWYQQILGQGPKLLIQFQNNGVVDDSQLPKDRFSAERLKGVDSTLKIQPAKLEDSAVYLCASSLMAGGPVEQFFGPGTRLTVL.

This clonotype has just a few counts. The chain couples TRBV5-5 to TRBJ1-2; 9 positions match TRBD1. V was pared by 0 bases and J by 4 bases, with 4 bases of the junction left unmatched. The CDR3 contains 15 residues. Germline loops: CDR1 SGHKS, CDR2 YYEKEE (reference sequence). The CDR3 region has the DNA TGTGCCAGCAGCTTGGAAGGGACAGGGACCTATGGCTACACCTTC. This translates into CASSLEGTGTYGYTF.

The gene calls are TRBV29-1 and TRBJ2-3; 7 nucleotides line up with TRBD2. The J segment lost 5 bases and the V segment lost 6 bases, leaving 2 bases of the junction unmatched. The CDR3 is made up of 11 amino acids. Per germline, CDR1 SQVTM and CDR2 ANQGSEA. As DNA, the CDR3 is TGCAGCGTATGGGGGGGAGATACGCAGTATTTT. Its protein is CSVWGGDTQYF.

This clonotype has a count of ten or more. The chain couples TRBV12-3 or TRBV12-4 to TRBJ2-3, with TRBD2 matching 7 bases. V gave up 6 bases and J gave up 0 bases; unmatched junction bases: 18. This CDR3 region has 19 residues. Here the CDR3 DNA reads TGTGCCAGCAGCCCACCGATTTTTCTAGCGGACCCTAGCACAGATACGCAGTATTTT. It yields the protein CASSPPIFLADPSTDTQYF.

This clonotype has more than one count but fewer than ten. The chain carries TRBV10-3 and TRBJ2-2; 7 bases line up with TRBD2. The length of the CDR3 is 16 residues. Germline trimming cut 2 bases from V and 4 bases from J; bases unmatched to any gene: 7. Germline CDR1 reads ENHRY; CDR2 reads SYGVKD. The CDR3 region is CAISERRAGSTGELFF. The CDR3 coding sequence is TGTGCCATCAGTGAGCGTCGAGCGGGGAGCACCGGGGAGCTGTTTTTT.

This chain uses TRBV5-1 with TRBJ1-2; no firm D call. This CDR3 has 15 amino acids. Germline lookup yields CDR1 SGHRS and CDR2 YFSETQ. V lost 1 base and J lost 3, with 13 bases in between. The DNA of the CDR3 is TGCGCCAGCAGCTTGTATCAGGAGAGTTACTATGGCTACACCTTC. It yields the protein CASSLYQESYYGYTF. Looking up the rest from reference TRBV5-1 and TRBJ1-2 gives the full variable domain: KAGVTQTPRYLIKTRGQQVTLSCSPISGHRSVSWYQQTPGQGLQFLFEYFSETQRNKGNFPGRFSGRQFSNSRSEMNVSTLELGDSALYLCASSLYQESYYGYTFGSGTRLTVV.

The V and J genes are TRBV10-3 and TRBJ1-1, with D possibly TRBD1 on 6 matching bases. Germline V gene lookup returns CDR1 ENHRY and CDR2 SYGVKD. Trimming removed 9 bases from V and 1 base from J, with 9 bases in between. The CDR3 is 12 residues long. CDR3: CAIGTKNTEAFF. The CDR3 nucleotides are TGTGCCATAGGGACAAAGAACACTGAAGCTTTCTTT.

This sequence joins TRBV20-1 and TRBJ2-1, with 7 bases identical to TRBD1. V lost 0 bases, J lost 2 bases, and 4 bases stayed unmatched. The germline gives CDR1 DFQATT, CDR2 SNEGSKA (reference sequence). This CDR3 contains 15 residues. CDR3 sequence: CSAREGTVTYNEQFF. The CDR3 DNA is TGCAGTGCTAGAGAAGGGACAGTTACCTACAATGAGCAGTTCTTC.

This clonotype was counted a few times. The rearrangement joins TRBV28 to TRBJ1-5; D unresolved. The CDR3 consists of 13 residues. Trimming took off 3 bases at V and 6 bases at J, with 9 bases between the two ends. From germline, CDR1 is MDHEN and CDR2 SYDVKM. Written as DNA, the CDR3 is TGTGCCAGCAGTTTTACGGGGATTCAGCCCCAGCATTTT. Its translation is CASSFTGIQPQHF.

The chain has TRBV20-1 and TRBJ2-7, with TRBD1 matching over 12 bases. The germline V gene encodes CDR1 DFQATT and CDR2 SNEGSKA (reference sequence). Trimming cost V 5 bases and J 6 bases; bases outside gene matches: 11. This CDR3 has 15 residues. CDR3 sequence reads: CSAPKPGQGALEQYF. The CDR3 coding sequence is TGCAGTGCTCCAAAACCGGGACAGGGGGCCCTCGAGCAGTACTTC.

This chain links TRBV7-9 with TRBJ2-5; 10 nucleotides match TRBD2. V shed 5 bases, J shed 2 bases, and the junction held 8 bases outside the gene matches. This CDR3 region has 16 residues. The germline V gene encodes CDR1 SEHNR and CDR2 FQNEAQ (reference sequence). The CDR3 nucleotides are TGTGCCAGCAGCGTACCTAGCGGGAGTAGGCAAGAGACCCAGTACTTC. Translated, it gives CASSVPSGSRQETQYF.

J is TRBJ1-2 and V is TRBV27, with 10 bases fitting TRBD1. Germline V CDR1 and CDR2: MNHEY, SMNVEV (reference sequence). V shed 3 bases and J 3 bases; nucleotides not matched to a gene: 10. CDR3 length: 17 amino acids. The CDR3: CASSFRQGAPPYYGYTF. The CDR3 DNA reads TGTGCCAGCAGTTTTCGACAGGGGGCTCCTCCCTACTATGGCTACACCTTC.

In this sample, this clonotype turned up a few times. This chain joins TRBV6-2 or TRBV6-3 and TRBJ2-3; TRBD2 agrees at 7 bases. The CDR3 is 18 residues long. Germline-derived CDR1 and CDR2 are MNHEY and SVGEGT. J gave up 3 bases and V 2 bases, and 14 bases lay outside the gene matches. The CDR3 bases are TGTGCCAGCAGTTACCTGTATGGTCTAGCGGAGATGACAGATACGCAGTATTTT. This encodes CASSYLYGLAEMTDTQYF.

The V and J genes are TRBV5-6 and TRBJ1-5, with 11 bases fitting TRBD1. After removal of 4 bases from V and 3 bases from J, the junction contained 9 bases not matched to a gene. CDR1 and CDR2 from the germline V gene are SGHDT and YYEEEE. The CDR3 consists of 17 residues. The chain's CDR3 is CASSTRTGGLINQPQHF. DNA of the CDR3: TGTGCCAGCAGCACTCGGACAGGGGGCCTAATCAATCAGCCCCAGCATTTT.

The chain is built from TRBV6-5 and TRBJ2-3; D may be TRBD2 (5 bases). In germline, CDR1 is MNHEY, CDR2 SVGAGI. The CDR3 has 15 residues. Trimming pared 0 bases from V and 8 bases from J, leaving 15 bases between. CDR3 nucleotide sequence: TGTGCCAGCAGTTACTCCATTGACAATCGGGGTACGCAGTATTTT. Encoded protein: CASSYSIDNRGTQYF.